What follows are 21 T cell receptor beta chains derived from one specimen sequenced in a study of T cells expressing NK-cell markers. TCRdb re-called the 5' RACE reads, yielding one record per CDR3 amino acid sequence without DNA. The sample table sets out under 200,000 distinct CDR3 sequences. Sequenced input: blood T cells: a sorted CD56 or NKG2C T cell subset, CD4+ or CD8+ T cells, or bulk PBMC T cells (not recorded which). These TCRs come from a woman between 18 and 69 years old in good health.

The chain has TRBV5-1 and TRBJ2-1. In germline, CDR1 is SGHRS, CDR2 YFSETQ. This CDR3 spans 13 amino acids. The CDR3 sequence: CASTASQNNEQFF.

The rearrangement links TRBV6-1 to TRBJ2-3. Germline V gives CDR1 MNHNS, CDR2 SASEGT. This CDR3 has 13 residues. CDR3: CASSPTTRDTQYF.

The chain couples TRBV6-5 to TRBJ2-5. Germline V gene data show CDR1 as MNHEY and CDR2 as SVGAGI. The CDR3 length is 15 residues. The CDR3 reads CASSYLRGTQETQYF.

This chain links TRBV5-1 with TRBJ2-3. CDR3 size: 13 residues. CDR1 SGHRS and CDR2 YFSETQ come from the germline V gene. CDR3 sequence reads: CASSSEVLGYFYF.

The chain employs TRBV2 and TRBJ1-3. Per the germline V gene, CDR1 is SNHLY and CDR2 is FYNNEI. The CDR3 runs 14 residues. This CDR3 reads CASSVPSRGNTIYF.

The rearrangement joins TRBV10-3 to TRBJ1-5. Looked up from germline, CDR1 is ENHRY and CDR2 is SYGVKD. CDR3 length: 14 amino acids. The chain's CDR3 is CAISEGQSNQPQHF.

The CDR3 region is CASSEGGARRGNTEAFF. The V gene is TRBV25-1, the J gene TRBJ1-1; TCRdb's D call, TRBD1, is unchecked because there is no DNA. CDR1 MGHDK and CDR2 SYGVNS come from the germline V gene. The CDR3 has 17 amino acids.

The chain recombines TRBV29-1 with TRBJ2-5; TCRdb's D gene call, TRBD1, goes unchecked for lack of DNA. Germline V gene sequence: CDR1 SQVTM, CDR2 ANQGSEA. The CDR3 spans 12 residues. The CDR3 region is CSAPWQSETQYF.

The genes are TRBV2 and TRBJ2-4. CDR3 length equals 17 residues. CDR1 and CDR2 from the germline V gene are SNHLY and FYNNEI. CDR3 sequence reads: CASSPTDLRLAENIQYF.

The V and J genes are TRBV7-3 and TRBJ1-1. Germline V CDR1 and CDR2: SGHTA, FQGTGA. The CDR3 is 15 amino acids. CDR3 loop: CASSLQGQRNTEAFF.

The rearrangement uses TRBV20-1 and TRBJ1-5; the D gene TCRdb calls, TRBD1, cannot be checked with no DNA. The CDR3 totals 14 residues. Germline CDR1 reads DFQATT; CDR2 reads SNEGSKA (reference sequence). The CDR3 protein is CSAKRGEGSQPQHF.

The V and J genes are TRBV7-2 and TRBJ1-2. The CDR3 sequence is 12 residues long. Per the germline V gene, CDR1 is SGHTA and CDR2 is FQGNSA. CDR3 protein: CASSQPQYGYTF.

The chain joins TRBV30 to TRBJ2-7; lacking DNA, the TRBD2 call made by TCRdb goes unchecked. Germline CDR1 is GTSNPN and CDR2 is SVGIG (reference sequence). CDR3 size: 14 residues. CDR3 in amino acids: CAWSPSGLIYEQYF.

The CDR3 loop reads CASSHLTGHGQFF. V usage is TRBV3-1 and J usage is TRBJ2-1; the TCRdb D gene call, TRBD1, has no DNA to confirm it. The CDR3 runs to 13 residues. Germline assignment: CDR1 LGHDT and CDR2 YNNKEL (reference sequence).

The chain joins TRBV7-7 to TRBJ2-2; TCRdb calls TRBD1, which cannot be checked without DNA. The germline V gene has CDR1 SSHAT and CDR2 FNYEAQ (reference sequence). The CDR3 has 14 amino acids. This chain's CDR3 is CASKSGVNTGELFF.

The rearrangement links TRBV2 to TRBJ1-2. CDR1 is SNHLY, CDR2 FYNNEI, per germline. This CDR3 is built from 11 residues. CDR3 residues: CASRRSYGYTF.

This rearrangement joins TRBV12-3 or TRBV12-4 to TRBJ2-1. The CDR3 sequence is 16 residues long. The CDR3 loop reads CASSRLGGSSYNEQFF.

V gene TRBV18 combines with J gene TRBJ2-7; the D gene TCRdb calls, TRBD2, cannot be checked with no DNA. Germline V gene lookup returns CDR1 KGHSH and CDR2 LQKENI. The CDR3 has 20 residues. CDR3: CASSPASRLAGGGGSYEQYF.

The chain recombines TRBV10-3 with TRBJ2-7. This CDR3 has 12 residues. The germline CDR1 and CDR2 sequences are ENHRY and SYGVKD. The CDR3 region is CAISELSDEQYF.

The chain recombines TRBV12-3 or TRBV12-4 with TRBJ2-3; TCRdb's D gene call, TRBD2, goes unchecked for lack of DNA. The CDR3 runs to 17 residues. CDR3 loop: CASSLRGVAGEGNTQYF.

CDR3 protein: CASSESRLAGGIDTQYF. The rearrangement links TRBV25-1 to TRBJ2-3; TCRdb outputs TRBD2, but without DNA this stays unchecked. Germline V gene sequence: CDR1 MGHDK, CDR2 SYGVNS. This CDR3 spans 17 amino acids.